The clone carrying this T cell receptor beta chain was counted only a few times. Its target is not known. This record comes from a study of post-analysis software for immune sequencing data. Study overall: Included among the disease courses, which were recorded for the cohort, were relapsing-remitting, secondary progressive and progressive-relapsing multiple sclerosis. Study results and caveats: Same-batch preparations were strongly co-clustered by F measure. Controls had lower frequencies than patients of about five TRBV segments, which included TRBV5-6, TRBV5-1 and TRBV20-1. Controls showed significantly higher normalized Chao1 diversity than did multiple sclerosis patients.

V shed 9 bases and J shed 9 bases, with 12 bases lying between them. This CDR3 contains 11 residues. Germline lookup yields CDR1 MGHDK and CDR2 SYGVNS. cDNA libraries of TCR beta carried unique molecular identifiers. T cells numbering 1 to 10 million yielded about 500,000 cDNA molecules. TCRdb fed the PCR reads into MiXCR, producing one record per CDR3 protein. The sample shows roughly 430,000 distinct CDR3 sequences, approximately 42% of them seen only once. This sequence was found in a girl aged 2 to 10 with multiple sclerosis. This chain links TRBV25-1 with TRBJ2-1; weak D call: TRBD2 (6 bases). The sequenced sample consisted of blood. This chain's CDR3 is CASGGEVEQFF. CDR3 nucleotide sequence: TGTGCCAGTGGTGGGGAGGTTGAGCAGTTCTTC.